These 7 T cell receptor beta chains were sequenced from one sample in a study of CD8 T cells in ankylosing spondylitis. Each CDR3 protein is one row after TCRdb ran MiXCR on the 5' RACE reads. This sample has roughly 69,000 distinct CDR3 sequences, with about 5.7% found just once. Input material: blood, either unsorted or a sorted T cell fraction (not recorded which). The receptors were sampled from a male donor with ankylosing spondylitis or in good health (not recorded which).

The rearrangement joins TRBV7-2 to TRBJ2-5, with D perhaps TRBD2 (6 bases). Trimming cost V 5 bases and J 2 bases, with 15 bases left between them. The CDR3 has 15 residues. Germline V gives CDR1 SGHTA, CDR2 FQGNSA. CDR3 DNA sequence: TGTGCCAGCAGCGTGGGGGGACTCCTTCAAGAGACCCAGTACTTC. This encodes CASSVGGLLQETQYF. Full variable domain (missing parts from reference TRBV7-2 and TRBJ2-5): GAGVSQSPSNKVTEKGKDVELRCDPISGHTALYWYRQSLGQGLEFLIYFQGNSAPDKSGLPSDRFSAERTGGSVSTLTIQRTQQEDSAVYLCASSVGGLLQETQYFGPGTRLLVL.

This clonotype was counted at least ten times. The chain combines TRBV10-3 with TRBJ1-5; D may be TRBD1 (5 bases). The CDR3 loop spans 15 amino acids. Per germline, CDR1 ENHRY and CDR2 SYGVKD. The V gene lost 3 bases and the J gene lost 3 bases, with 12 bases spanning the gap. This CDR3 is CAISEKRGDNQPQHF. Written as DNA, the CDR3 is TGTGCCATCAGTGAAAAGAGGGGAGACAATCAGCCCCAGCATTTT.

This clonotype was seen at least ten times. The chain links TRBV27 to TRBJ2-3; D possibly corresponds to TRBD1 (6 bases). The V and J ends lost 3 bases and 1 base respectively, with 11 bases between them. The germline V gene has CDR1 MNHEY and CDR2 SMNVEV (reference sequence). The CDR3 covers 15 residues. The CDR3 protein is CASSFRDIRTDTQYF. In nucleotides, the CDR3 is TGTGCCAGCAGTTTTAGGGACATCCGCACAGATACGCAGTATTTT.

This clonotype occurred many times. The gene calls are TRBV12-3 or TRBV12-4 and TRBJ2-4, with D possibly TRBD2 on 6 matching bases. CDR3 length equals 13 residues. Trimming removed 6 bases from V and 4 bases from J, with 10 bases in between. The CDR3 DNA reads TGTGCCAGCAGACTAGCTGGGAAAAACATTCAGTACTTC. Its translation: CASRLAGKNIQYF.

This clonotype was observed at least ten times. The gene calls are TRBV12-3 or TRBV12-4 and TRBJ1-2, with 10 bases identical to TRBD1. The CDR3 has 14 residues. The V gene end was trimmed by 5 bases and the J gene end by 6 bases; junction bases not matched to a gene: 6. Here the CDR3 reads CASSPPGTGDGYTF. CDR3 coding DNA: TGTGCCAGCAGTCCCCCCGGGACAGGGGATGGCTACACCTTC.

This clonotype was detected many times. The chain couples TRBV13 to TRBJ2-1, with 8 bases that match TRBD2. Germline CDR1 is PRHDT and CDR2 is FYEKMQ (reference sequence). The CDR3 runs to 15 residues. V was pared by 8 bases and J by 2 bases, with 8 bases of the junction left unmatched. The CDR3: CASSFGGGAYNEQFF. In DNA form, the CDR3 reads TGTGCCAGCTCCTTCGGGGGGGGGGCCTACAATGAGCAGTTCTTC.

This clonotype has at least ten counts. The chain links TRBV10-3 to TRBJ1-5; TRBD1 agrees at 7 bases. The CDR3 has 13 residues. Germline V gene sequence: CDR1 ENHRY, CDR2 SYGVKD. The J segment lost 5 bases and the V segment lost 10 bases, leaving 8 bases of the junction unmatched. CDR3: CATGTVSDQPQHF. The CDR3 DNA follows: TGTGCCACCGGGACAGTATCGGATCAGCCCCAGCATTTT.